The 21 T cell receptor beta chains below come from one sample, sequenced in a study of blood T cells in healthy people across ages. With a J-beta primer mix and a sample-barcoded 5' primer, a second PCR ran about 7 to 11 cycles. TCRdb analysed the 5' RACE reads with MiXCR anew, one entry per CDR3 protein. Seen here are 1.5 million to 2 million distinct CDR3 sequences, 25% to 30% observed once, and the top ten hold about 8%. Sequences were obtained from blood. These receptor sequences come from a woman aged 25 to 45 in good health.

Comments on this clonotype: A much larger clone sits a single nucleotide away, making a read error possible. V usage is TRBV20-1 and J usage is TRBJ2-4; 10 bases line up with TRBD1. The CDR3 runs to 16 residues. Unmatched junction bases numbered 15, after V lost 0 bases and J lost 13 bases. Germline loops: CDR1 DFQATT, CDR2 SNEGSKA (reference sequence). The CDR3: CSAREPRQGAHNEQYF. In DNA form, the CDR3 reads TGCAGTGCTAGAGAACCTCGACAGGGGGCCCACAATGAGCAGTACTTC.

A few counts support this clonotype. This sequence joins TRBV28 and TRBJ1-5; unclear D gene. The germline CDR1 and CDR2 sequences are MDHEN and SYDVKM. The CDR3 is 13 residues long. V was shortened by 3 bases and J by 10 bases, with 13 bases between the two germline ends. CDR3 in DNA: TGTGCCAGCAGTTTTTGGGGTCAGGTACCCCAGCATTTT. Encoded protein: CASSFWGQVPQHF.

The gene calls are TRBV12-5 and TRBJ2-1, with D possibly matching TRBD2 (7 bases). The CDR3 loop spans 14 amino acids. The germline V and J ends were trimmed by 8 bases and 4 bases, with 15 bases remaining between them. Germline V gene sequence: CDR1 LGHNT, CDR2 FRNRAP. CDR3 in amino acids: CASPGGAAYNEQFF. CDR3 bases: TGTGCTAGTCCTGGGGGGGCGGCATACAATGAGCAGTTCTTC.

The J gene is TRBJ2-1, the V gene TRBV12-3 or TRBV12-4; 7 nucleotides align to TRBD2. There are 12 residues in the CDR3. V lost 5 bases and J lost 15; bases outside the gene matches: 10. The CDR3 sequence: CASSPPGRDRFF. The CDR3 DNA reads TGTGCCAGCAGTCCCCCTGGGAGGGATAGGTTCTTC.

In regard to this clonotype: It is likely a read error, because the conserved phenylalanine at the end of the CDR3 is missing. The J gene is TRBJ2-6, the V gene TRBV27; D is unclear. Trimming stripped 3 bases from V and 2 bases from J, with 11 bases between. CDR1 and CDR2 (germline): MNHEY, SMNVEV (reference sequence). This CDR3 is built from 16 residues. CDR3 residues: CASSFGTSPGANVLTS. DNA of the CDR3: TGTGCCAGCAGTTTTGGCACCTCACCTGGGGCCAACGTCCTGACTTCC.

V is TRBV20-1 and J is TRBJ1-5, with 8 bases matching TRBD1. CDR1 is DFQATT and CDR2 is SNEGSKA in the germline V gene (reference sequence). The CDR3 spans 14 residues. V gave up 3 bases and J gave up 6 bases; unmatched junction bases: 7. The CDR3 DNA reads as TGCAGTGCTAGGCAGGGGGCAACAGGTCAGCCCCAGCATTTT. As protein: CSARQGATGQPQHF.

There are many counts of this clonotype. The chain uses TRBV4-3 and TRBJ1-2; D not resolved. The germline V gene has CDR1 LGHNA and CDR2 YSLEER. V was cut by 8 bases and J by 6 bases, with 19 bases left in between. The CDR3 length is 14 residues. In DNA form, the CDR3 reads TGCGCCAGCCGATCCTCCGGAGACTGGGATGGCTACACCTTC. Protein sequence: CASRSSGDWDGYTF.

The gene calls are TRBV27 and TRBJ1-5, with 7 positions matching TRBD1. With 6 bases clipped from V and 0 bases from J, the junction kept 5 bases outside the gene matches. This CDR3 is built from 15 residues. In germline, CDR1 is MNHEY, CDR2 SMNVEV (reference sequence). Here the CDR3 DNA reads TGTGCCAGCAGGAGGGGACAGCATAGCAATCAGCCCCAGCATTTT. Encoded protein: CASRRGQHSNQPQHF.

This clonotype was found many times. The CDR3 coding sequence is TGTGCCAGCAGTACGACACCCTCGGCGACCCAGTACTTC. It translates to CASSTTPSATQYF. This chain links TRBV6-5 with TRBJ2-5; no reliable D call. Germline lookup yields CDR1 MNHEY and CDR2 SVGAGI. The CDR3 spans 13 residues. Trimming removed 5 bases at V and 7 bases at J, with 14 bases between.

V and J are TRBV18 and TRBJ2-1; 10 bases agree with TRBD2. CDR1 is KGHSH and CDR2 is LQKENI in the germline V gene. This CDR3 has 15 amino acids. Trimming took 6 bases from V and 9 from J; bases not matched to a gene: 11. Here the CDR3 DNA reads TGTGCCAGCTCCCCTAGGGGGACTAGCGACGGTGAGCAGTTCTTC. It yields the protein CASSPRGTSDGEQFF.

This chain joins TRBV12-5 and TRBJ1-2; D might be TRBD1 (6 bases). The CDR3 spans 14 residues. Per germline, CDR1 LGHNT and CDR2 FRNRAP. Trimming shortened V by 4 bases and J by 2 bases, and 11 bases separated the two germline ends. The CDR3, as DNA: TGTGCTAGTGGTTCGACAGGCGGCAACTATGGCTACACCTTC. Protein sequence: CASGSTGGNYGYTF.

J is TRBJ1-2 and V is TRBV18; the match to TRBD1 covers 12 bases. Germline loops: CDR1 KGHSH, CDR2 LQKENI. The CDR3 length is 17 residues. V trimming: 0 bases; J trimming: 7 bases; junction bases outside the gene matches: 9. CDR3 sequence (DNA): TGTGCCAGCTCACCACCGGAACCGGGACAGGGGGCGACTGGCTACACCTTC. Translated, it gives CASSPPEPGQGATGYTF.

In this sample, this clonotype turned up a few times. The chain links TRBV12-3 or TRBV12-4 to TRBJ2-1, with 8 positions matching TRBD2. The CDR3 has 15 residues. The V and J ends lost 8 bases and 2 bases, in that order; junction bases with no gene match: 8. The CDR3 region has the DNA TGTGCCAGCGGGGGGGGACTAGACGCCTACAATGAGCAGTTCTTC. Protein sequence: CASGGGLDAYNEQFF.

This clonotype was counted only a few times. This chain links TRBV5-1 with TRBJ2-1; 11 bases agree with TRBD2. V shed 0 bases and J 9 bases; nucleotides not matched to a gene: 11. The CDR3 length is 17 residues. The germline V gene has CDR1 SGHRS and CDR2 YFSETQ. The CDR3 region is CASSLAPVAGGRGEQFF. CDR3 DNA sequence: TGCGCCAGCAGCTTGGCACCGGTAGCGGGGGGGCGTGGTGAGCAGTTCTTC.

The chain is built from TRBV5-5 and TRBJ2-1; 9 bases are a match to TRBD2. The DNA end is more similar to TRBJ2-7, so the J call may be wrong. This CDR3 is built from 17 residues. Per the germline V gene, CDR1 is SGHKS and CDR2 is YYEKEE (reference sequence). The CDR3 DNA reads TGTGCCAGCAGCTTGTATGCAGGGACTAGCTTCAACAATGAGCAGTACTTC. Translating it yields CASSLYAGTSFNNEQYF.

This clonotype has only one observation. The J gene is TRBJ1-4, the V gene TRBV5-4; TRBD1 might be the D (5 bases). V was cut by 0 bases and J by 2 bases, with 11 bases left in between. The CDR3 extends over 16 amino acids. Germline CDR1 SGHNT, CDR2 YYREEE (reference sequence). The CDR3: CASSLEPRDTNEKLFF. The CDR3 nucleotides read TGTGCCAGCAGCTTGGAACCCCGGGACACTAATGAAAAACTGTTTTTT.

This rearrangement joins TRBV3-1 to TRBJ2-3; D is perhaps TRBD2 (5 bases). V lost 1 base, J lost 1 base, and 12 bases lay in between. The CDR3 totals 16 residues. From germline, CDR1 is LGHDT and CDR2 YNNKEL (reference sequence). The CDR3 nucleotides read TGTGCCAGCAGCCAAGGAGGTACCGGGGGCACAGATACGCAGTATTTT. This encodes CASSQGGTGGTDTQYF.

This clonotype was found many times. In nucleotides, the CDR3 is TGTGCCAGCAGTTTGGAAGCGGGGGGTAGGGAGACCCAGTACTTC. Its protein is CASSLEAGGRETQYF. J is TRBJ2-5 and V is TRBV12-3 or TRBV12-4, with 9 bases fitting TRBD2. Trimming took 3 bases from V and 5 from J; bases not matched to a gene: 7. The CDR3 runs to 15 residues.

This clonotype is a singleton in its sample. With a much larger clone just one base away, this may be a read error. The CDR3 is CASSFGQEEYEQYF. CDR3 nucleotide sequence: TGTGCCAGCAGTTTCGGGCAGGAGGAGTACGAGCAGTACTTC. This chain connects TRBV12-3 or TRBV12-4 to TRBJ2-7; tentative D call: TRBD2 (5 bases). The germline V and J ends were trimmed by 3 bases and 4 bases, with 13 bases remaining between them. This CDR3 is built from 14 residues.

Notes on this clonotype: A much larger clone differs by one base, so this may be a read error. The rearrangement joins TRBV7-9 to TRBJ2-1, with D perhaps matching TRBD2 (6 bases). CDR3 length: 14 residues. Germline-derived CDR1 and CDR2 are SEHNR and FQNEAQ (reference sequence). Trimming took 0 bases from V and 13 from J, leaving 16 bases between them. Here the CDR3 DNA reads TGTGCCAGCAGCTTAGCGTCGGGGGAAGAGACCCAGTTCTTC. Amino acid sequence: CASSLASGEETQFF.

This clonotype was seen a handful of times. V usage is TRBV12-3 or TRBV12-4 and J usage is TRBJ2-5; tentatively, D is TRBD1 (5 bases). V shed 8 bases and J shed 2 bases, with 12 bases lying between them. The CDR3 contains 13 residues. The CDR3: CASLQGVQETQYF. The DNA for the CDR3 is TGTGCCAGCCTTCAAGGGGTTCAAGAGACCCAGTACTTC.